These 9 T cell receptor beta chains came from one sample sequenced in a study of shared clonotypes between healthy human individuals. The method was immunoSEQ multiplex PCR; TCRdb's version includes in-frame clones alone and lacks a portion of them. The sample has about 120,000 clones, around 68% seen once. What was sequenced was memory CD8+ T cells sorted from blood. The subset was: CD45RO+ cells pooled with CCR7-negative TemRA cells. The receptors here all came from a woman aged 25 to 45 in good health.

The chain is built from TRBV25-1 and TRBJ2-7, with D uncertain. The germline V gene has CDR1 MGHDK and CDR2 SYGVNS. This CDR3 region has 13 residues. V was pared by 10 bases and J by 3 bases, with 16 bases between. The CDR3 here is CATSSSDNYEQYF. The DNA of the CDR3 is TGTGCCACCTCTTCTTCGGATAACTACGAGCAGTACTTC.

This clone turned up a few times. Other DNA sequences from this sample encode an identical CDR3 as well. The genes are TRBV4-2 and TRBJ2-1, with TRBD2 matching over 8 bases. The CDR3 sequence is 14 residues long. CDR1 and CDR2 from the germline V gene are LGHNA and YNFKEQ. Trimming removed 1 base from V and 9 bases from J; junction bases left unmatched: 5. The CDR3 reads CASSQASGGGEQFF. The CDR3 DNA reads as TGTGCCAGCAGCCAAGCGTCGGGAGGGGGTGAGCAGTTCTTC.

This chain uses TRBV7-6 with TRBJ2-5, with 10 nucleotides matching TRBD2. The J call may be incorrect, as the DNA end agrees better with TRBJ2-7. The CDR3 totals 15 residues. CDR1 is SGHVS, CDR2 FNYEAQ, per germline. The CDR3: CASTVAGGTSYEQYF. CDR3 DNA: TGTGCCAGCACTGTAGCGGGAGGTACGTCCTACGAGCAGTACTTC.

This sequence joins TRBV7-9 and TRBJ2-1; possibly TRBD2 for D (6 bases). The CDR3 consists of 14 residues. Trimming left V 8 bases short and J 3 bases short, with 14 bases between. Germline CDR1 SEHNR, CDR2 FQNEAQ (reference sequence). CDR3 nucleotides: TGTGCCAGCGCGACGGGAGCAAACTACAATGAGCAGTTCTTC. Its protein product is CASATGANYNEQFF.

V gene TRBV9 combines with J gene TRBJ2-7; perhaps TRBD1 as D (5 bases). CDR3 size: 15 residues. Looked up from germline, CDR1 is SGDLS and CDR2 is YYNGEE. V lost 0 bases to trimming and J lost 5 bases, with 15 bases between them. This chain's CDR3 is CASSVGGGPTDEQYF. CDR3 coding DNA: TGTGCCAGCAGCGTAGGGGGCGGACCCACCGACGAGCAGTACTTC.

The chain is built from TRBV11-2 and TRBJ2-5, with a possible D match to TRBD2 (5 bases). Looked up from germline, CDR1 is SGHAT and CDR2 is FQNNGV. With 5 bases removed from V and 7 bases from J, the gap between germline ends came to 14 bases. The CDR3 totals 13 residues. CDR3 in DNA: TGTGCCAGCAGCCAGTTTGGGAGCGGGACCCAGTACTTC. Protein product: CASSQFGSGTQYF.

The chain carries TRBV14 and TRBJ2-6, with D unresolved. Germline CDR1 and CDR2: SGHDN and FVKESK. There are 16 residues in the CDR3. With 0 bases removed from V and 1 base from J, the gap between germline ends came to 7 bases. The chain's CDR3 is CASSQDTASGANVLTF. In nucleotides, the CDR3 is TGTGCCAGCAGCCAAGACACGGCATCTGGGGCCAACGTCCTGACTTTC.

This clone showed up many times. The gene calls are TRBV4-2 and TRBJ1-2; D is uncertain. Trimming took 1 base from V and 0 from J, leaving 9 bases between them. The CDR3 runs to 15 residues. In germline, CDR1 is LGHNA, CDR2 YNFKEQ. DNA of the CDR3: TGTGCCAGCAGCCAAGTTAGCGTCACTAACTATGGCTACACCTTC. This gives the protein CASSQVSVTNYGYTF.

The rearrangement uses TRBV27 and TRBJ2-1, with TRBD1 matching 8 bases. Germline V gives CDR1 MNHEY, CDR2 SMNVEV (reference sequence). Trimming cost V 1 base and J 7 bases; bases outside gene matches: 3. This CDR3 is 14 amino acids long. The CDR3 protein is CASSLFRGLNEQFF. The CDR3 coding sequence is TGTGCCAGCAGTTTATTCAGGGGGCTTAATGAGCAGTTCTTC.